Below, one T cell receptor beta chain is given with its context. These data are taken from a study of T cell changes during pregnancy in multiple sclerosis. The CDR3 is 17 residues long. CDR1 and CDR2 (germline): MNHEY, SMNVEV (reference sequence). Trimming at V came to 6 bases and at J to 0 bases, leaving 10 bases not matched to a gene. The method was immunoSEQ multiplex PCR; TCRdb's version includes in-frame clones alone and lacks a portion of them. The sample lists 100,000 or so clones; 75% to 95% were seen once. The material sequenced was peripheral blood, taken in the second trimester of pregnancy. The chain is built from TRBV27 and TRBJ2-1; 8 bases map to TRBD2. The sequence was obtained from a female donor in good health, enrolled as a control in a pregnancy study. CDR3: CASRPGLGQSSYNEQFF. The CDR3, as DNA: TGTGCCAGCAGGCCGGGACTAGGCCAGAGCTCCTACAATGAGCAGTTCTTC.